This T cell receptor beta chain comes out of a study of blood T cell repertoires in COVID-19. The overall study: Samples taken during acute and convalescent COVID-19 were collected in the United States, Italy and Spain.

From germline, CDR1 is MGHRA and CDR2 YSYEKL. The CDR3 spans 19 residues. With 1 base removed from V and 1 base from J, the gap between germline ends came to 22 bases. Patients at the Seattle site were enrolled during active infection and followed longitudinally. In the original analysis: Nucleated cell number was recorded as an estimate derived from reference gene primer amplification. Only in-frame clones appear in the TCRdb table, and some are missing; sequencing was by immunoSEQ multiplex PCR. The D gene and trimming were derived from the DNA, and the V and J assignments and clone size from that table. The table shows some 150,000 clones, with around 84% occurring only once.

The rearrangement joins TRBV4-1 to TRBJ1-1, with a tentative D call TRBD1 (5 bases). Sequenced sample: peripheral blood. The receptor comes from a woman between 65 and 79 years old with COVID-19, enrolled during active disease. CDR3 residues: CASSQGSGKPFGGNTEAFF. In DNA form, the CDR3 reads TGCGCCAGCAGCCAAGGTAGCGGGAAGCCGTTTGGGGGGAACACTGAAGCTTTCTTT.